A selection of T cell receptor beta chains follows, all from one sample in a study of blood T cell repertoires in COVID-19. Repertoires were generated with immunoSEQ multiplex PCR, while TCRdb's copy carries only in-frame clones and drops some. The sample lists almost 200,000 clones, more than 80% seen once, with roughly 8.8% in the top ten. Specimen: PBMCs or T cells enriched from blood (not recorded which). These receptors all stem from a woman under 30 who had recovered from COVID-19. Each CDR3 is given with its conserved first and last residue. The D gene is left open where the match is weak. Clone size is shown for a subset of rows, as once, few, many or a class of expanded clone.

d_call j_call v_call clone_size cdr3_aa cdr3_nt
. TRBJ1-6 TRBV11-2 once CASSLSDGSYNSPLHF TGTGCCAGCAGCCTGAGTGACGGGTCCTATAATTCACCCCTCCACTTT
TRBD1 TRBJ2-6 TRBV30 . CAWSVDRTGIFGANVLTF TGTGCCTGGAGTGTCGACAGGACAGGGATCTTTGGGGCCAACGTCCTGACTTTC
. TRBJ1-6 TRBV7-2 . CASSLNNYLESPLHF TGTGCCAGCAGCTTGAATAACTACTTGGAGTCACCCCTCCACTTT
. TRBJ1-1 TRBV5-1 . CASSLAGENTEAFF TGCGCCAGCAGCTTGGCGGGGGAGAACACTGAAGCTTTCTTT
TRBD2 TRBJ2-3 TRBV4-1 . CASRVRLAGGSTDTQYF TGCGCCAGCAGGGTGAGACTAGCGGGGGGTAGCACAGATACGCAGTATTTT
. TRBJ2-6 TRBV5-1 . CASSLVRGDSGANVLTF TGCGCCAGCAGCTTGGTCAGGGGCGACTCTGGGGCCAACGTCCTGACTTTC
TRBD1 TRBJ1-2 TRBV7-9 . CASSFRGVNGYTF TGTGCCAGCAGCTTCAGGGGGGTGAACGGCTACACCTTC
. TRBJ2-7 TRBV28 . CATLPGQGSYEQYF TGTGCCACTCTCCCCGGGCAGGGTTCCTACGAGCAGTACTTC
. TRBJ1-5 TRBV19 few CASSIKGNQPQHF TGTGCCAGTAGTATTAAGGGGAATCAGCCCCAGCATTTT
. TRBJ2-1 TRBV2 . CASGGAVSSYNEQFF TGTGCCAGCGGGGGGGCGGTAAGCTCCTACAATGAGCAGTTCTTC
. TRBJ2-5 TRBV28 . CASSIDYEAWGTQYF TGTGCCAGCAGCATCGACTACGAGGCCTGGGGGACCCAGTACTTC
. TRBJ1-5 TRBV12-3/TRBV12-4 once CASSFRRQAQHF TGTGCCAGCAGTTTCAGGAGGCAAGCCCAGCATTTT
. TRBJ1-6 TRBV28 . CASSLARGSNYSPLHF TGTGCCAGCAGTCTCGCCAGGGGCTCTAATTATTCACCCCTCCACTTT
TRBD2 TRBJ2-1 TRBV6-5 . CASSYNGGSGGGQFF TGTGCCAGCAGTTATAACGGGGGATCTGGGGGGGGACAGTTCTTC
. TRBJ1-1 TRBV12-3/TRBV12-4 few CASSFGWTVEAFF TGTGCCAGCAGTTTTGGATGGACAGTCGAAGCTTTCTTT
TRBD2 TRBJ2-7 TRBV6-5 . CASSRGGYEQYF TGTGCCAGCAGTCGGGGGGGCTACGAGCAGTACTTC
TRBD1 TRBJ1-2 TRBV5-1 . CASSIIPTGEVDGYTF TGCGCCAGCAGCATAATACCGACAGGGGAGGTAGATGGCTACACCTTC
. TRBJ2-5 TRBV9 . CASNPWADQETQYF TGTGCCAGCAACCCCTGGGCCGACCAAGAGACCCAGTACTTC
TRBD1 TRBJ1-5 TRBV27 . CASSGTGEGSNQPQHF TGTGCCAGCAGTGGGACAGGAGAGGGTAGCAATCAGCCCCAGCATTTT
TRBD2 TRBJ2-7 TRBV5-1 . CASSLAGGAHEQYF TGCGCCAGCAGCTTGGCCGGGGGGGCGCACGAGCAGTACTTC
. TRBJ1-5 TRBV5-1 . CASSLFSGNQPQHF TGCGCCAGCAGCTTGTTTTCAGGCAATCAGCCCCAGCATTTT
. TRBJ1-3 TRBV28 . CASSLYRVTSGNTIYF TGTGCCAGCAGTTTATATCGGGTAACCTCTGGAAACACCATATATTTT
TRBD2 TRBJ2-2 TRBV9 . CASSVARSGGLTGELFF TGTGCCAGCAGCGTGGCCAGGAGCGGGGGACTCACCGGGGAGCTGTTTTTT
TRBD1 TRBJ1-1 TRBV7-2 . CASSLDRGRETEAFF TGTGCCAGCAGCTTGGACAGGGGGCGCGAAACTGAAGCTTTCTTT
. TRBJ2-5 TRBV18 . CASSPMRVRETQYF TGTGCCAGCTCACCAATGAGGGTACGCGAGACCCAGTACTTC
. TRBJ1-1 TRBV6-2/TRBV6-3 . CASSLSQGWTEAFF TGTGCCAGCAGTCTTTCACAGGGTTGGACTGAAGCTTTCTTT
TRBD1 TRBJ1-1 TRBV28 . CASSGPGQGRGAEAFF TGTGCCAGCAGTGGACCGGGACAGGGGCGGGGCGCTGAAGCTTTCTTT
TRBD1 TRBJ1-4 TRBV5-1 . CASSVTGQINEKLFF TGCGCCAGCAGCGTGACGGGACAGATTAATGAAAAACTGTTTTTT
. TRBJ1-6 TRBV5-6 . CASSASYRSPLHF TGTGCCAGCAGCGCCAGTTACCGATCACCCCTCCACTTT
TRBD2 TRBJ2-7 TRBV5-1 once CASSKGLLLSYEQYF TGCGCCAGCAGCAAGGGACTACTCCTCTCCTACGAGCAGTACTTC
TRBD1 TRBJ2-3 TRBV28 . CASNGDRLSPWGDTQYF TGTGCCAGCAACGGGGACAGGCTGTCTCCTTGGGGTGATACGCAGTATTTT
TRBD1 TRBJ2-1 TRBV10-3 few CAISESEQGGRYNEQFF TGTGCCATCAGTGAGTCGGAACAGGGGGGTCGATACAATGAGCAGTTCTTC
TRBD2 TRBJ2-2 TRBV6-4 . CASSRLAGDTGELFF TGTGCCAGCAGTAGACTAGCGGGGGACACCGGGGAGCTGTTTTTT
. TRBJ2-2 TRBV2 . CASSGRRDTGELFF TGTGCCAGCTCCGGGAGACGGGACACCGGGGAGCTGTTTTTT
TRBD2 TRBJ2-5 TRBV25-1 . CASTGGETQYF TGTGCCAGCACGGGGGGGGAGACCCAGTACTTC
. TRBJ2-5 TRBV14 . CASSQGGIRARGETQYF TGTGCCAGCAGCCAAGGTGGAATTCGGGCCCGCGGGGAGACCCAGTACTTC
TRBD1 TRBJ1-5 TRBV6-1 . CASSEMGTGGQPQHF TGTGCCAGCAGTGAAATGGGGACAGGGGGTCAGCCCCAGCATTTT
. TRBJ1-2 TRBV27 . CASSNDIWFGYTF TGTGCCAGCAGTAACGACATTTGGTTTGGCTACACCTTC
TRBD2 TRBJ2-1 TRBV28 . CASSTDRAATRGGLGEQFF TGTGCCAGCTCAACCGACCGGGCCGCGACGCGGGGGGGATTGGGTGAGCAGTTCTTC
TRBD1 TRBJ1-3 TRBV29-1 few CSVGTDSGNTIYF TGCAGCGTAGGGACAGACTCTGGAAACACCATATATTTT
. TRBJ2-4 TRBV6-5 . CASSYSGDRAKNIQYF TGTGCCAGCAGTTACTCGGGAGACCGAGCCAAAAACATTCAGTACTTC
. TRBJ2-6 TRBV24-1 . CATSSTGNSGANVLTF TGTGCCACCAGTAGCACAGGAAACTCTGGGGCCAACGTCCTGACTTTC
. TRBJ1-4 TRBV2 . CASSADRIVEKLFF TGTGCCAGCAGTGCTGACAGGATAGTAGAAAAACTGTTTTTT
. TRBJ1-4 TRBV6-5 . CASSRGPEEKLFF TGTGCCAGCAGCAGAGGGCCGGAGGAAAAACTGTTTTTT
. TRBJ1-1 TRBV11-2 . CASSLVGPGWEAFF TGTGCCAGCAGCTTAGTGGGGCCAGGATGGGAAGCTTTCTTT
. TRBJ1-1 TRBV10-3 . CAISVLGGAENTEAFF TGTGCCATCAGTGTCCTTGGGGGGGCGGAGAACACTGAAGCTTTCTTT
. TRBJ2-3 TRBV19 . CASATENTDTQYF TGTGCCAGCGCGACAGAGAACACAGATACGCAGTATTTT
TRBD2 TRBJ2-1 TRBV7-3 . CASSSLRGDNEQFF TGTGCCAGCAGCTCCCTCCGGGGGGACAATGAGCAGTTCTTC
TRBD1 TRBJ2-7 TRBV5-1 . CASSSGQPPHEQYF TGCGCCAGCAGCTCGGGACAGCCACCTCACGAGCAGTACTTC
. TRBJ2-1 TRBV7-9 . CASSSRIIGDTQFF TGTGCCAGCAGCTCTAGAATAATTGGGGACACTCAGTTCTTC
TRBD1 TRBJ1-2 TRBV12-3/TRBV12-4 few CASRTGMRYTF TGTGCCAGTCGGACAGGGATGCGCTACACCTTC
TRBD1 TRBJ1-3 TRBV11-3 . CASSSDRGNTIYF TGTGCCAGCAGCTCGGACAGGGGTAACACCATATATTTT
. TRBJ2-7 TRBV27 . CASSLSPAPAYEQYF TGTGCCAGCAGTTTATCTCCCGCCCCGGCCTACGAGCAGTACTTC